This TCR beta chain was sequenced during a study of cytomegalovirus exposure and HLA in healthy donors. The V and J ends lost 0 bases and 8 bases respectively, with 11 bases between them. The CDR3 loop spans 13 amino acids. Germline CDR1 and CDR2: SGHAT and FQNNGV. Some clones are missing from TCRdb's copy, which holds only in-frame ones; the method was immunoSEQ multiplex PCR. The sample yields some 90,000 clones, around 88% seen once. Sequencing was carried out using PBMCs. This clonotype originated in a woman aged 30 to 39 in good health and CMV-seronegative. This chain uses TRBV11-2 with TRBJ2-7, with D unresolved. The CDR3 DNA is TGTGCCAGCAGCTTAGAAGTAGGAGATAAGCAGTACTTC. It yields the protein CASSLEVGDKQYF.